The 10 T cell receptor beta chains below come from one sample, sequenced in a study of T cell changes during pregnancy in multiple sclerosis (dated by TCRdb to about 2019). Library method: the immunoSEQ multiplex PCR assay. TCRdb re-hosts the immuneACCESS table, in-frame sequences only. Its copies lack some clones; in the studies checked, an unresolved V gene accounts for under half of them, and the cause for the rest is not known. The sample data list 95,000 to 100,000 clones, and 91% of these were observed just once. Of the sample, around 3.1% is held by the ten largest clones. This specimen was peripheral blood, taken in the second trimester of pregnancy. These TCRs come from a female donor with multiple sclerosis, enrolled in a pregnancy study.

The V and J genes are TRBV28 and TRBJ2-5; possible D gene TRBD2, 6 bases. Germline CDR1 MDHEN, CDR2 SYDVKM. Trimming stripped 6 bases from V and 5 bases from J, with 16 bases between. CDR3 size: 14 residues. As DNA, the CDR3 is TGTGCCAGCAGGGTGGGAGGAGAGCGGGAGACCCAGTACTTC. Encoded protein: CASRVGGERETQYF. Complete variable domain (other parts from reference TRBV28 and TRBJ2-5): DVKVTQSSRYLVKRTGEKVFLECVQDMDHENMFWYRQDPGLGLRLIYFSYDVKMKEKGDIPEGYSVSREKKERFSLILESASTNQTSMYLCASRVGGERETQYFGPGTRLLVL.

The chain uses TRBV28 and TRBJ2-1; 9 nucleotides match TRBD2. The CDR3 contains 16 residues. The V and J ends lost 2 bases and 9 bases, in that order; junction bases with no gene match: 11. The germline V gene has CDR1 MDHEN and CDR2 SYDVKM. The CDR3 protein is CASSLKGGRARGEQFF. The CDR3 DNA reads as TGTGCCAGCAGTTTAAAGGGCGGGAGGGCCCGGGGTGAGCAGTTCTTC.

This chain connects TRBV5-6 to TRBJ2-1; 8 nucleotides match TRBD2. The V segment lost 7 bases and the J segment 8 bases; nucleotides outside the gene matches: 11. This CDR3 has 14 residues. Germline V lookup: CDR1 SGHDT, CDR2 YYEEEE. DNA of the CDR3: TGTGCCAGCCGAGAGGATAGCGGGAACGATGAGCAGTTCTTC. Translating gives CASREDSGNDEQFF.

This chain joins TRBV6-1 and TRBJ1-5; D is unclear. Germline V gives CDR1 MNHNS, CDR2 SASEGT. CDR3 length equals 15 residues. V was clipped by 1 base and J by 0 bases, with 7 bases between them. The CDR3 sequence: CASSEGRNSNQPQHF. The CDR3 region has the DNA TGTGCCAGCAGTGAAGGGCGGAATAGCAATCAGCCCCAGCATTTT.

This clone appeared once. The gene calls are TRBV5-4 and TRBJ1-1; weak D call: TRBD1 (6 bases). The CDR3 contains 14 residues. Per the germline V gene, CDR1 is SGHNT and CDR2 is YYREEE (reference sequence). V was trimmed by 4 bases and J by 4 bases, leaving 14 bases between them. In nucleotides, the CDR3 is TGTGCCAGCAGCCGGACCAGGGGCCCCACTGAAGCTTTCTTT. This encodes CASSRTRGPTEAFF.

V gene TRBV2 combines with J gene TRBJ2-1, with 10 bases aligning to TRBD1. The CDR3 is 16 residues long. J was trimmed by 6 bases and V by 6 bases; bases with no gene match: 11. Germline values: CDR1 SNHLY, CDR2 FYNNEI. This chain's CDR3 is CASSTPGTGEANEQFF. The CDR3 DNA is TGTGCCAGCAGCACCCCCGGGACAGGGGAGGCCAATGAGCAGTTCTTC.

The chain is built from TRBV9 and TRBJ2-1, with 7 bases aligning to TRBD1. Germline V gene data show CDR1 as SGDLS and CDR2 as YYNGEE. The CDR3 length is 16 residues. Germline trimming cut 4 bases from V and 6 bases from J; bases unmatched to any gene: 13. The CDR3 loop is CASSLRVGTALNEQFF. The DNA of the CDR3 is TGTGCCAGCAGCCTGAGGGTGGGGACAGCGCTCAATGAGCAGTTCTTC.

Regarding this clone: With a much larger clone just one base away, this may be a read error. The CDR3 DNA follows: TGTGCCAGCAGCTTGTACGGCGGGGAGCTGTTTTTT. Its protein is CASSLYGGELFF. The V and J genes are TRBV5-8 and TRBJ2-2; D is unclear. This CDR3 is built from 12 residues. V was shortened by 1 base and J by 7 bases, with 5 bases between the two germline ends. Germline V gene sequence: CDR1 SGHTS, CDR2 YDEGEE.

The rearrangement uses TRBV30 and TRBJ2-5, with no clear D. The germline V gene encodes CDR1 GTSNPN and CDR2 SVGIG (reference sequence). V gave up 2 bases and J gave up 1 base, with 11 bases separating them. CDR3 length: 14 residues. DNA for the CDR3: TGTGCCTGGAGTATTCCGAGATTCCAAGAGACCCAGTACTTC. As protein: CAWSIPRFQETQYF.

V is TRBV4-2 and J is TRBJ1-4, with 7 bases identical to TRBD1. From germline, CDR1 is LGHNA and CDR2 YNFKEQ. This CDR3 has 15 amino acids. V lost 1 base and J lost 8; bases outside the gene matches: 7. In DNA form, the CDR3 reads TGTGCCAGCAGCCAAGCAGGGGGTTCCCCCGAAAAACTGTTTTTT. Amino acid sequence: CASSQAGGSPEKLFF.